Included here is one TCR beta chain sequence, with context. Its target is not known. Some clones are missing from TCRdb's copy, which holds only in-frame ones; the method was immunoSEQ multiplex PCR. The sample yields nearly 80,000 clones, approximately 94% seen once. These data come from a study of OX40 agonist ivuxolimab in advanced cancers. Study summary: Patients were infused with ivuxolimab every 2 weeks at 0.01 to 10 mg/kg. Earlier treatment with anti-PD-1, anti-PD-L1 or anti-CTLA-4 was permitted, and under 50% had received some.

Trimming stripped 1 base from V and 0 bases from J, with 9 bases between. CDR3 length equals 15 residues. Germline lookup yields CDR1 MGHDK and CDR2 SYGVNS. Study-wide points: More expanded clones were seen, on average, in CD8+ T cells than in CD4+.

The chain combines TRBV25-1 with TRBJ1-2; tentative D call: TRBD1 (6 bases). Sequences were derived from CD4+ or CD8+ T cells sorted from blood, sampled in a trial of the OX40 agonist ivuxolimab. This clonotype was sampled from an adult with an advanced solid tumor such as melanoma, head and neck, liver or kidney cancer. CDR3 amino acids: CASSELSGANYGYTF. As DNA, the CDR3 is TGTGCCAGCAGTGAATTGTCAGGGGCTAACTATGGCTACACCTTC.